The clone carrying this TCR beta chain has a single count. In the study's own analysis: Cell counts per sample came from amplifying reference gene primers. This table comes from immunoSEQ multiplex PCR, and its TCRdb copy is limited to in-frame clones, with some not included. V, J and clone size derive from that table, while D and trimming were established from the DNA sequence. This table holds roughly 100,000 clones, 80% to 90% found once. This record belongs to a study of blood T cell repertoires in COVID-19. Study at large: Donors in the United States, Italy and Spain gave samples during acute or convalescent COVID-19. Sources were T cells, B-cell-depleted T cells, or PBMCs; the material itself was cDNA or gDNA.

The CDR3 is made up of 17 amino acids. CDR1 is MNHEY, CDR2 SVGEGT, per germline. The J segment lost 1 base and the V segment lost 5 bases, leaving 12 bases of the junction unmatched. The chain combines TRBV6-2 or TRBV6-3 with TRBJ2-5; 8 nucleotides align to TRBD2. Sequencing input: peripheral blood. This TCR derives from a man aged 55 to 70 with acute or convalescent COVID-19. The CDR3 here is CASSPGTRNAIQETQYF. CDR3 nucleotide sequence: TGTGCCAGCAGTCCCGGGACTAGAAATGCCATCCAAGAGACCCAGTACTTC.